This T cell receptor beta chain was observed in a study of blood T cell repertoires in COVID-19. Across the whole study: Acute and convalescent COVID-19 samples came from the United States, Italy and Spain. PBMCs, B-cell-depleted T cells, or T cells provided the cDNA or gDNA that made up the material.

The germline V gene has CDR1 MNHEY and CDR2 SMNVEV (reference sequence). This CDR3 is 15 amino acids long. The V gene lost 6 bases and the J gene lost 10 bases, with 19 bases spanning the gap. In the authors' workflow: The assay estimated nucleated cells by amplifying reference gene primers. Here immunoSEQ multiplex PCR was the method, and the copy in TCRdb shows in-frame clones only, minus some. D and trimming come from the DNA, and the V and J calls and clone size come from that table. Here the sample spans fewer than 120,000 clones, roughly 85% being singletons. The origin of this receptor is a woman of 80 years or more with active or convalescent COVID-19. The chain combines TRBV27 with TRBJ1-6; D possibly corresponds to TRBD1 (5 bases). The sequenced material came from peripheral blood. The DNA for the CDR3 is TGTGCCAGCAGCCCTCGCGGGCGGGGGGGGTCACCCCTCCACTTT. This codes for CASSPRGRGGSPLHF.